This T cell receptor (beta chain) was found in a study of control samples from healthy donors and cancer patients. Clones were read by immunoSEQ multiplex PCR, and TCRdb kept only the in-frame ones, dropping some. The sample includes roughly 74,000 clones, roughly 94% of them seen just once. The CDR3 has 16 amino acids. The germline V gene has CDR1 SGDLS and CDR2 YYNGEE. V gave up 0 bases and J gave up 8 bases, with 18 bases separating them. The sample was blood. This TCR came from a woman aged 18-29 years in good health. The chain recombines TRBV9 with TRBJ2-1; possibly TRBD1 or TRBD2 for D (5 bases each). The CDR3 nucleotides read TGTGCCAGCAGCGTAGAGGGGAGAGGAGGTAGCGATGAGCAGTTCTTC. Translation: CASSVEGRGGSDEQFF.